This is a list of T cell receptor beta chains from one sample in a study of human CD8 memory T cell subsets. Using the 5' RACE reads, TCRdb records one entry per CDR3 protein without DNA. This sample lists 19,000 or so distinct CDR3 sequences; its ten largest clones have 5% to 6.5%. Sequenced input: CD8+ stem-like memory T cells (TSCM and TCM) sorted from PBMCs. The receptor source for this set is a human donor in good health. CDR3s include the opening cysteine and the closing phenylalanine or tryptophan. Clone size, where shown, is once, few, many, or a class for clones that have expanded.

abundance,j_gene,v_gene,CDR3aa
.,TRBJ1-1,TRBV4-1,CASSRPGQGNTEAFF
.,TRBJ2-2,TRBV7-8,CASSLAGGMNTGELFF
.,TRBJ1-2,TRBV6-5,CASSYNGGANYGYTF
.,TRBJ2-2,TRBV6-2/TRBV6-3,CASSYGAEELFF
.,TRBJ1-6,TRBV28,CASSLYPAYNSPLHF
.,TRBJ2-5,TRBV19,CASSTLNRGETQYF
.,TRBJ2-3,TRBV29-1,CSVEGARDPDTQYF
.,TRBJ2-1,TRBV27,CASSLEGDEQFF
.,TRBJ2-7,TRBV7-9,CASSLSGLAGVEQYF
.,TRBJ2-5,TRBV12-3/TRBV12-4,CASTSTETQETQYF
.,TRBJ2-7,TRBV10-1,CASSPTGSDEQYF
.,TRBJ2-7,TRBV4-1,CASSQTASYEQYF
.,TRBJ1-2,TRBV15,CATSRDFAGRINYGYTF
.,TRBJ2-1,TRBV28,CASSTRGVYNEQFF
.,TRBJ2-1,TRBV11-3,CASSPVGSSSYNEQFF
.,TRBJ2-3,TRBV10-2,CASSDLGLPTSTDTQYF
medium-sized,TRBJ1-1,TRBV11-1,CASSSSNTEAFF
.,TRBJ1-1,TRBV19,CASSAPTQGHTEAFF
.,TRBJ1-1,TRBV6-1,CASSYRDTLNTEAFF
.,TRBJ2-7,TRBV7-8,CASSLGLGPYEQYF
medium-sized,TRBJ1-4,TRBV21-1,CASSKGRVVNEKLFF
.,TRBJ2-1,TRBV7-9,CASSALQASSTEQFF
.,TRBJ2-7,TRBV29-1,CSVVVAREQYF
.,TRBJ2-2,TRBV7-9,CASSANAHSNTGELFF
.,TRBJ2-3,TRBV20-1,CSARTSGGSLDTQYF
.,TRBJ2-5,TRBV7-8,CASNPTTGMGETQYF
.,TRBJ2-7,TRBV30,CAWSGVSSLKTYEQYF
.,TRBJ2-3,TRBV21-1,CARKGVGTDTQYF
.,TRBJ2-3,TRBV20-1,CSATGGAPMFTDTQYF
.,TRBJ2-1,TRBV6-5,CASSFLAGDSSYNEQFF
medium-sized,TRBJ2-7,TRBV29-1,CSVGEQGYEQYF
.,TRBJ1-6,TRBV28,CASSFGTASPLHF
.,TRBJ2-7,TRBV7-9,CASSLDATYEQYF
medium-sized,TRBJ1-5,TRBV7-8,CASSLPGPRGLQPQHF
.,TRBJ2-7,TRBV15,CATSGDGSSYEQYF
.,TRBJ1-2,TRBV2,CASSERTANYGYTF
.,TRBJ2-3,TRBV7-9,CASSLARASTDTQYF
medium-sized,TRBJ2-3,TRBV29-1,CSVATSGVTDTQYF
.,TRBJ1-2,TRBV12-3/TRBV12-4,CASSLGGFNYGYTF
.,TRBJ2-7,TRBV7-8,CASSPRNLQGAGEQYF
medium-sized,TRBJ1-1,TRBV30,CAWSVRRVLNTEAFF
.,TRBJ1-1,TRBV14,CASSLKRNTEAFF
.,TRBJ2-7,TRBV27,CASSLQQGVYEQYF
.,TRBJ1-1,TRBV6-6,CASSYSDGKAFF
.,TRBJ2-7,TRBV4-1,CASSQALRDRTYEQYF
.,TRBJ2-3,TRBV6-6,CASSYYAGRTDTQYF
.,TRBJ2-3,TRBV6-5,CASSHSTDTQYF
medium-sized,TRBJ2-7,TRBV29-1,CSVEDGAYEQYF
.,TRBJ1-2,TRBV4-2,CASSQDPQGNYGYTF
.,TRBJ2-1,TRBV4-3,CASSQDFGRSSYNEQFF
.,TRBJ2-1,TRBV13,CASTIGATTYNEQFF
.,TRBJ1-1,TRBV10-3,CAITTRGDTEAFF
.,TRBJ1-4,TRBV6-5,CASSYGTGAIGLFF
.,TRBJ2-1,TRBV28,CASSPILDNEQFF
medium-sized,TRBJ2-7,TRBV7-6,CASSLWDSGNSYEQYF
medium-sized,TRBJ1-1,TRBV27,CASSLSDGGTEAFF
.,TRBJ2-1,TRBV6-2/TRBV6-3,CASSYSLQAGSSYNEQFF
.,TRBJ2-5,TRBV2,CASTKGDLGETQYF
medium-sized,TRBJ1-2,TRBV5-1,CASSPGQGAWYGYTF
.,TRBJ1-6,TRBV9,CASSLGQGSSPLHF